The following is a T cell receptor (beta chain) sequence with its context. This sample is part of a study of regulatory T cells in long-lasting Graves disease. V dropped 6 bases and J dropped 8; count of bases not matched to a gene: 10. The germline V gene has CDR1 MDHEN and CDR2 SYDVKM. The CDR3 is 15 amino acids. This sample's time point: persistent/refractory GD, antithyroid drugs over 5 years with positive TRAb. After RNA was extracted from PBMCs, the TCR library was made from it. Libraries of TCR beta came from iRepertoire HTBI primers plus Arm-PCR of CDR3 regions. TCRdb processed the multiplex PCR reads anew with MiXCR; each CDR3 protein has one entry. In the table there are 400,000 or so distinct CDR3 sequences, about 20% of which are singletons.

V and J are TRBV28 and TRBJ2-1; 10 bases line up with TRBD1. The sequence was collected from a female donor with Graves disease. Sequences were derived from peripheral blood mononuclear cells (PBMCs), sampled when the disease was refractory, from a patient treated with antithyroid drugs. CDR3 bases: TGTGCCAGCAGCTACCGGGACAGGGGCTTTGATGAGCAGTTCTTC. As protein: CASSYRDRGFDEQFF. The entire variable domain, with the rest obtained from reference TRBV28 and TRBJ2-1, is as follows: DVKVTQSSRYLVKRTGEKVFLECVQDMDHENMFWYRQDPGLGLRLIYFSYDVKMKEKGDIPEGYSVSREKKERFSLILESASTNQTSMYLCASSYRDRGFDEQFFGPGTRLTVL.